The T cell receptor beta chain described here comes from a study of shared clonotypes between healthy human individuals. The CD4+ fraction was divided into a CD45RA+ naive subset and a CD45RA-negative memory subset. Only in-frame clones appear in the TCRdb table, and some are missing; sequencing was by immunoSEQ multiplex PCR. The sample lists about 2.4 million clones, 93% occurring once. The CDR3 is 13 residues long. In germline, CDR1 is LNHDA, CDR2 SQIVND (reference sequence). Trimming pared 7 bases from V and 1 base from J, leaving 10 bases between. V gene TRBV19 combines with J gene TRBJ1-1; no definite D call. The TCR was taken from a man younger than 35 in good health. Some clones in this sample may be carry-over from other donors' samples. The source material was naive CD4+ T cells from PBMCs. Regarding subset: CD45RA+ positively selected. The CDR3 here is CASTWGGNTEAFF. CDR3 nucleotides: TGTGCCAGTACTTGGGGAGGGAACACTGAAGCTTTCTTT.